One T cell receptor beta chain is described in this entry. Its antigen is unknown. The entry originates in a study of blood T cells in healthy people across ages. Study in general: Template switching retrieved approximately one barcoded beta molecule for each two T cells. Regarding the study as a whole: Long-lived donors carried more naive CD4+ cells and greater diversity than aged donors. The percentage of naive T cells correlated strongly with TCR beta diversity.

The V gene's germline CDR1 is DFQATT and CDR2 SNEGSKA (reference sequence). The junction had 6 bases not matched to a gene; V was cut back by 0 bases and J by 5 bases. This CDR3 region has 15 residues. A second PCR, run for roughly 7 to 12 cycles, used a sample-barcoded 5' primer plus a J-beta primer mix. TCRdb analysed the 5' RACE reads with MiXCR anew, one entry per CDR3 protein. The sample lists under 1,000,000 distinct CDR3 sequences, 46% occurring once. The chain uses TRBV20-1 and TRBJ2-3, with 9 bases that match TRBD1. The material sequenced was blood. This sequence was found in a man aged 80 or over in good health. The CDR3 DNA reads as TGCAGTGCTAGAGATTGGGGACAGGGAAAAGATACGCAGTATTTT. This gives the protein CSARDWGQGKDTQYF.